These 28 T cell receptor beta chains came from one sample sequenced in a study of molecular identifiers for immune sequencing clone quantification. TCRdb recomputed calls from the PCR reads with MiXCR, one row per CDR3 protein. The sample has approximately 680,000 distinct CDR3 sequences; roughly 23% are singletons. Source material: naive CD8+ T cells from blood, with Jurkat cell RNA spiked in. Subset here: FACS-sorted CD8+CD4-CCR7+CD45RA+ naive T cells. The receptors stem from a human donor in good health. Some libraries in this study had Jurkat cell RNA spiked in.

Remarks on this clonotype: As the CDR3 is not closed by the conserved phenylalanine or tryptophan, this likely results from a read error. V gene TRBV7-9 combines with J gene TRBJ2-7, with 10 bases fitting TRBD2. CDR1 and CDR2 (germline): SEHNR, FQNEAQ (reference sequence). V was pared by 5 bases and J by 2 bases, with 3 bases of the junction left unmatched. This CDR3 region has 14 residues. The CDR3 loop is CASSVSGRTYEQYI. The CDR3 DNA reads as TGTGCCAGCAGCGTTAGCGGGAGGACCTACGAGCAGTACATC.

In its sample, this clonotype was seen a few times. DNA for the CDR3: TGTGCCAGCAGTGGGGGACAGGCTAACTATGGCTACACCTTC. This sequence encodes CASSGGQANYGYTF. The rearrangement uses TRBV6-6 and TRBJ1-2, with 8 bases identical to TRBD1. Germline-derived CDR1 and CDR2 are MNHNY and SVGAGI (reference sequence). The CDR3 sequence is 14 residues long. V was clipped by 5 bases and J by 0 bases; unmatched bases: 2.

This clonotype was seen many times. The chain has TRBV10-3 and TRBJ2-3, with 7 bases that match TRBD1. V was pared by 5 bases and J by 4 bases, with 9 bases of the junction left unmatched. The length of the CDR3 is 15 residues. Germline V gives CDR1 ENHRY, CDR2 SYGVKD. CDR3 loop: CAISKTGNLPDTQYF. The CDR3 bases are TGTGCCATCAGTAAGACAGGGAATCTCCCAGATACGCAGTATTTT.

In this sample, this clonotype turned up a few times. The rearrangement uses TRBV4-1 and TRBJ2-2; D unresolved. V dropped 5 bases and J dropped 7 bases, with 14 bases sitting between them. CDR3 length: 14 residues. Germline V gene data show CDR1 as MGHRA and CDR2 as YSYEKL. The CDR3 region has the DNA TGCGCCAGCAGCAGACTGAGATTGGACGGGGAGCTGTTTTTT. It encodes CASSRLRLDGELFF.

The genes are TRBV5-3 and TRBJ1-2; D unresolved. TRBV5-3 is reported as an ORF; its role is uncertain. V was clipped by 8 bases and J by 0 bases, with 20 bases between them. The CDR3 length is 16 residues. The CDR3 nucleotides read TGTGCCAGCAGTCTGGGAGGCACCGCGTCTAACTATGGCTACACCTTC. Its translation: CASSLGGTASNYGYTF.

This clonotype has a count of ten or more. This chain links TRBV7-9 with TRBJ2-3; 7 nucleotides agree with TRBD2. V was clipped by 0 bases and J by 2 bases; unmatched bases: 8. CDR1 is SEHNR, CDR2 FQNEAQ, per germline (reference sequence). This CDR3 is built from 17 residues. CDR3: CASSLARASGFTDTQYF. CDR3 DNA: TGTGCCAGCAGCTTAGCGCGGGCTAGCGGATTCACAGATACGCAGTATTTT.

This clonotype appeared a few times. Given a much more abundant clone one base away, this may be a read error. This chain uses TRBV20-1 with TRBJ2-3; 8 nucleotides line up with TRBD2. This CDR3 has 15 amino acids. The V segment lost 7 bases and the J segment 5 bases; nucleotides outside the gene matches: 14. Germline-derived CDR1 and CDR2 are DFQATT and SNEGSKA (reference sequence). The CDR3 region has the DNA TGCAGTGTTAGTCGGGAGGGCCATTTACAAGATACGCAGTATTTT. Translated, it gives CSVSREGHLQDTQYF.

This clonotype was seen only a few times. This chain joins TRBV12-3 or TRBV12-4 and TRBJ2-3; perhaps TRBD2 as D (7 bases). The CDR3 extends over 15 amino acids. Trimming left V 3 bases short and J 4 bases short, with 14 bases between. The CDR3 DNA reads TGTGCCAGCAGTTTTTTCCGGGGGGCACCAGATACGCAGTATTTT. Its protein is CASSFFRGAPDTQYF.

This clonotype was seen only a few times. The chain recombines TRBV6-6 with TRBJ2-7; 9 nucleotides match TRBD1. Per germline, CDR1 MNHNY and CDR2 SVGAGI (reference sequence). V dropped 4 bases and J dropped 4; count of bases not matched to a gene: 11. The CDR3 is made up of 16 amino acids. In DNA form, the CDR3 reads TGTGCCAGCAGTTGGGGCCCGGGACAGGGACCATACGAGCAGTACTTC. This gives the protein CASSWGPGQGPYEQYF.

This rearrangement joins TRBV12-3 or TRBV12-4 to TRBJ2-1; a possible D gene is TRBD2 (6 bases). Trimming took 3 bases from V and 0 from J, leaving 9 bases between them. The CDR3 covers 15 residues. The CDR3 nucleotides are TGTGCCAGCAGTTTTTCGGGGGTCTCCTACAATGAGCAGTTCTTC. It codes for CASSFSGVSYNEQFF.

Ten or more counts support this clonotype. The rearrangement links TRBV7-9 to TRBJ2-6, with D maybe TRBD2 (6 bases). V was shortened by 5 bases and J by 2 bases, with 16 bases between the two germline ends. The germline gives CDR1 SEHNR, CDR2 FQNEAQ (reference sequence). The CDR3 loop spans 17 amino acids. The CDR3 here is CASSPAGSKPGANVLTF. DNA for the CDR3: TGTGCCAGCAGCCCTGCGGGGTCAAAACCTGGGGCCAACGTCCTGACTTTC.

In regard to this clonotype: A much more abundant neighbour one base away suggests this may be a read error. Because it lacks the conserved phenylalanine or tryptophan at the end, this CDR3 is likely a read error. This sequence joins TRBV5-6 and TRBJ2-3, with D possibly TRBD1 on 6 matching bases. This CDR3 spans 17 amino acids. Germline CDR1 and CDR2: SGHDT and YYEEEE. Trimming shortened V by 4 bases and J by 2 bases, and 20 bases separated the two germline ends. The CDR3 region has the DNA TGTGCCAGCAGCGAACAAGGACAGCAGTTTGACACAGATACGCAGTATTAT. Residues: CASSEQGQQFDTDTQYY.

This clonotype was found many times. CDR3 protein: CASSLDGPGTGYYGYTF. DNA for the CDR3: TGCGCCAGCAGCTTGGACGGTCCCGGGACAGGGTACTATGGCTACACCTTC. The chain employs TRBV5-1 and TRBJ1-2; 9 bases map to TRBD1. CDR1 is SGHRS and CDR2 is YFSETQ in the germline V gene. Germline trimming cut 0 bases from V and 3 bases from J; bases unmatched to any gene: 9. The CDR3 has 17 amino acids.

This clonotype was found a few times. This chain links TRBV2 with TRBJ2-5; possibly TRBD2 for D (5 bases). The CDR3 is 15 amino acids. V was clipped by 7 bases and J by 10 bases, with 25 bases between them. The germline V gene encodes CDR1 SNHLY and CDR2 FYNNEI. CDR3 sequence reads: CASTEGTSTVGDQYF. The DNA of the CDR3 is TGTGCCAGCACCGAGGGAACGTCCACAGTCGGGGACCAGTACTTC.

This clonotype has ten or more counts. The chain employs TRBV6-1 and TRBJ1-5; D remains ambiguous. Germline lookup yields CDR1 MNHNS and CDR2 SASEGT. The V end lost 7 bases, the J end lost 3 bases, and 16 bases lay between the germline ends. The CDR3 has 15 residues. CDR3 amino acids: CASTHSGFFNQPQHF. CDR3 in DNA: TGTGCCAGCACCCACTCCGGGTTCTTCAATCAGCCCCAGCATTTT.

Regarding this clonotype: One end of the junction varies from germline; a read error may be responsible. The V and J genes are TRBV20-1 and TRBJ2-6, with D perhaps TRBD1 (5 bases). CDR1 and CDR2 from the germline V gene are DFQATT and SNEGSKA (reference sequence). The CDR3 is 15 residues long. The CDR3 bases are TGCAGTGCCCTGGACATCGTCTCTGGGGCCAACGTCCCGACTTTC. Its translation is CSALDIVSGANVPTF.

Many counts were recorded for this clonotype. The chain employs TRBV28 and TRBJ1-1; unclear D gene. V was cut by 3 bases and J by 4 bases, with 9 bases left in between. The CDR3 covers 13 residues. Germline CDR1 MDHEN, CDR2 SYDVKM. The CDR3 here is CASSFPQGTEAFF. The CDR3 bases are TGTGCCAGCAGTTTCCCCCAAGGCACTGAAGCTTTCTTT.

In the case of this clonotype: This sequence may be a read error, since a much larger clone differs from it by one base. Here the CDR3 reads CASSAVLETLYF. CDR3 nucleotides: TGTGCCAGCAGCGCGGTCTTAGAGACCCTGTACTTC. The V gene is TRBV12-3 or TRBV12-4, the J gene TRBJ2-5; D is undetermined. This CDR3 comprises 12 residues.

The CDR3 DNA is TGTGCCAGCCCCTCTATCGCGCCCCAGTACTTC. It yields the protein CASPSIAPQYF. The chain is built from TRBV28 and TRBJ2-5, with D unclear. In germline, CDR1 is MDHEN, CDR2 SYDVKM. This CDR3 has 11 residues. V dropped 8 bases and J dropped 9 bases, with 13 bases sitting between them.

The sample holds a few counts of this clonotype. This rearrangement joins TRBV7-9 to TRBJ2-7, with 10 positions matching TRBD1. CDR1 is SEHNR, CDR2 FQNEAQ, per germline (reference sequence). Trimming cost V 5 bases and J 2 bases; bases outside gene matches: 6. This CDR3 has 15 residues. The CDR3 spells CASSPRTGGPYEQYF. Written as DNA, the CDR3 is TGTGCCAGCAGCCCAAGGACAGGGGGTCCCTACGAGCAGTACTTC.

Turning to this clonotype: One end of the junction fails to match germline, which may point to a read error. V and J are TRBV27 and TRBJ1-3; TRBD1 matches 8 bases. The CDR3 covers 15 residues. CDR1 is MNHEY and CDR2 is SMNVEV in the germline V gene (reference sequence). CDR3 sequence (DNA): TGTGCCAGCAGTTTCCAGGGGGCGGGTGGAGACACCATATATTTT. Translated, it gives CASSFQGAGGDTIYF.

This rearrangement joins TRBV10-1 to TRBJ2-7; the D gene is possibly TRBD1 (5 bases). The CDR3 contains 15 residues. V lost 7 bases and J 3 bases, leaving 19 bases between the germline ends. Looked up from germline, CDR1 is WNHNN and CDR2 is SYGVQD (reference sequence). The CDR3 nucleotides read TGCGCCAGCACCAGATCAGGACAAAAAGACTACGAGCAGTACTTC. It yields the protein CASTRSGQKDYEQYF.

A note on this clonotype: A read error is possible here, since a much larger clone lies one base away. The conserved phenylalanine or tryptophan normally closing the CDR3 is absent here, so this likely arose from a read error. V and J are TRBV29-1 and TRBJ2-1, with D uncertain. Trimming stripped 5 bases from V and 5 bases from J, with 22 bases between. The CDR3 has 16 amino acids. Germline V gene data show CDR1 as SQVTM and CDR2 as ANQGSEA. CDR3 region: CSVPKKGGPRDNEQFS. The CDR3 coding sequence is TGCAGCGTTCCCAAAAAAGGTGGTCCAAGGGACAATGAGCAGTTCTCC.

Worth noting for this clonotype: With a much larger clone just one base away, this may be a read error. V usage is TRBV2 and J usage is TRBJ2-7, with D maybe TRBD2 (5 bases). This CDR3 comprises 15 residues. Deletions cut 7 bases from V and 4 bases from J, with 20 bases between. The germline V gene encodes CDR1 SNHLY and CDR2 FYNNEI. The CDR3 region has the DNA TGTGCCAGCATGGTTATGAGGGCTAGCCGGTACGAGCAGTACTTC. This sequence encodes CASMVMRASRYEQYF.

This clonotype was detected ten times or more. The chain recombines TRBV6-5 with TRBJ2-7; either TRBD1 or TRBD2 may supply D (5 bases each). CDR1 is MNHEY and CDR2 is SVGAGI in the germline V gene. This CDR3 comprises 16 residues. The V end lost 5 bases, the J end lost 2 bases, and 19 bases lay between the germline ends. The CDR3 sequence: CASSISGPYVTYEQYF. As DNA, the CDR3 is TGTGCCAGCAGTATTTCGGGACCATACGTCACCTACGAGCAGTACTTC.

There are many counts of this clonotype. This rearrangement joins TRBV7-9 to TRBJ1-1, with D possibly being TRBD1 (6 bases). The CDR3 has 12 amino acids. CDR1 and CDR2 (germline): SEHNR, FQNEAQ (reference sequence). The CDR3 DNA follows: TGTGCGTACAAGGGGGGCTCCACTGAAGCTTTCTTT. Its protein product is CAYKGGSTEAFF.

V is TRBV20-1 and J is TRBJ2-3; 7 positions match TRBD2. Germline V gives CDR1 DFQATT, CDR2 SNEGSKA (reference sequence). Unmatched junction bases numbered 11, after V lost 5 bases and J lost 0 bases. The CDR3 is 16 residues long. The CDR3 spells CSAGHLAAPSTDTQYF. Written as DNA, the CDR3 is TGCAGTGCTGGACACCTAGCGGCACCTAGCACAGATACGCAGTATTTT.

This clonotype appeared a few times. The rearrangement joins TRBV7-6 to TRBJ1-1, with D possibly matching TRBD1 (5 bases). Germline assignment: CDR1 SGHVS and CDR2 FNYEAQ. This CDR3 is built from 16 residues. Trimming left V 3 bases short and J 8 bases short, with 22 bases between. The CDR3 reads CASSLSSWGSAVEAFF. The CDR3 DNA is TGTGCCAGCAGCTTGTCTAGCTGGGGCAGTGCGGTAGAAGCTTTCTTT. Looking up the rest from reference TRBV7-6 and TRBJ1-1 gives the full variable domain: GAGVSQSPRYKVTKRGQDVALRCDPISGHVSLYWYRQALGQGPEFLTYFNYEAQQDKSGLPNDRFSAERPEGSISTLTIQRTEQRDSAMYRCASSLSSWGSAVEAFFGQGTRLTVV.